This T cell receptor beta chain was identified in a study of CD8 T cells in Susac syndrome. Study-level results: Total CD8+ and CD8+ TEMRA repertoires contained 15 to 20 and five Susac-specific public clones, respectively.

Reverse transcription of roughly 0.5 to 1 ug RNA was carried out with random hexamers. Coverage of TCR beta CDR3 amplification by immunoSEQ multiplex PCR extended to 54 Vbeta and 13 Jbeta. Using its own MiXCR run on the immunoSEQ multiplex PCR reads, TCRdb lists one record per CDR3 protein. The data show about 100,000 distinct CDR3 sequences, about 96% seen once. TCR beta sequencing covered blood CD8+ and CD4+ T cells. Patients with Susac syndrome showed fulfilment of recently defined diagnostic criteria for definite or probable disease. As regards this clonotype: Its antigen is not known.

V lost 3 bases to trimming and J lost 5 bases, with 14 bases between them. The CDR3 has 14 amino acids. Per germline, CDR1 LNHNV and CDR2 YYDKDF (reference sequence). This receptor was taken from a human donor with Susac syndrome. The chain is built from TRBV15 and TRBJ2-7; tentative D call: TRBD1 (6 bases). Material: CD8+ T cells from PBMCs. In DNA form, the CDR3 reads TGTGCCACCAGCAGCAGGGGTTTGACGAACGAGCAGTACTTC. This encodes CATSSRGLTNEQYF. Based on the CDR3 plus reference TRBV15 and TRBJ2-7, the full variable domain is DAMVIQNPRYQVTQFGKPVTLSCSQTLNHNVMYWYQQKSSQAPKLLFHYYDKDFNNEADTPDNFQSRRPNTSFCFLDIRSPGLGDTAMYLCATSSRGLTNEQYFGPGTRLTVT.